This is a list of T cell receptor beta chains from one sample in a study of T cell responses to AZD1222 COVID-19 vaccine. Repertoires were generated with immunoSEQ multiplex PCR, while TCRdb's copy carries only in-frame clones and drops some. This repertoire shows about 110,000 clones, about 92% found once; its top ten account for 0.95% to 1.5%. The sample was peripheral blood, taken on day 0 of AZD1222 vaccination. These receptors were obtained from an adult in good health. The CDR3 runs from the conserved cysteine through the conserved F or W. Fields, in order: J gene, clone size, V gene, D gene, CDR3 DNA, CDR3 protein. The D gene is left open where the match is weak. A clone size is listed for some rows: how often the clone was seen (once, few, many), or a class if it is expanded.

J: TRBJ2-5; size: NA; V: TRBV24-1; D: TRBD1; DNA: TGTGCCACCAGTGGACAGGGGGTAAAGACCCAGTACTTC; CDR3: CATSGQGVKTQYF
J: TRBJ1-5; size: NA; V: TRBV19; D: NA; DNA: TGTGCCAGTAGTACTTTGGGCCAGTATAGCAATCAGCCCCAGCATTTT; CDR3: CASSTLGQYSNQPQHF
J: TRBJ1-3; size: NA; V: TRBV6-5; D: NA; DNA: TGTGCCAGCAGTTATACCGGGGGAAACACCATATATTTT; CDR3: CASSYTGGNTIYF
J: TRBJ1-4; size: once; V: TRBV7-9; D: TRBD1; DNA: TGTGCCAGCAGCTTAAGCGGGACAGCAACTAATGAAAAACTGTTTTTT; CDR3: CASSLSGTATNEKLFF
J: TRBJ2-2; size: NA; V: TRBV7-6; D: TRBD2; DNA: TGTGCCAGCAGCTTCCCCCTAGCGGGGGCCAACACCGGGGAGCTGTTTTTT; CDR3: CASSFPLAGANTGELFF
J: TRBJ2-6; size: NA; V: TRBV19; D: NA; DNA: TGTGCCAGTAGTATAGTTGGGTCTCGAAGCTCTGGGGCCAACGTCCTGACTTTC; CDR3: CASSIVGSRSSGANVLTF
J: TRBJ2-7; size: once; V: TRBV10-3; D: TRBD2; DNA: TGTGCCATCAGTCCGGGACTAGCGGGATACGAGCAGTACTTC; CDR3: CAISPGLAGYEQYF
J: TRBJ1-6; size: NA; V: TRBV10-3; D: TRBD1; DNA: TGTGCCATCAGTGCCCTGGAAATGACAGGGGGGAATTCACCCCTCCACTTT; CDR3: CAISALEMTGGNSPLHF
J: TRBJ2-7; size: NA; V: TRBV27; D: TRBD2; DNA: TGTGCCAGCAGGGGAAGGGGGGGACTAGCGGGCGAGCAGTACTTC; CDR3: CASRGRGGLAGEQYF
J: TRBJ1-5; size: NA; V: TRBV5-6; D: NA; DNA: TGTGCCAGCAGCTCATCAGGGATGGGACAGCCCCAGCATTTT; CDR3: CASSSSGMGQPQHF
J: TRBJ2-5; size: once; V: TRBV7-9; D: NA; DNA: TGTGCCAGCAGCCCCTCGACGCCTGGGTGGGAGACCCAGTACTTC; CDR3: CASSPSTPGWETQYF
J: TRBJ2-5; size: once; V: TRBV2; D: NA; DNA: TGTGCCAGCAGTGAACGCAGGGCGGAGACCCAGTACTTC; CDR3: CASSERRAETQYF
J: TRBJ2-5; size: NA; V: TRBV27; D: NA; DNA: TGTGCCAGCAGTTTCGTCCGGGCGGGGGCTCAAGAGACCCAGTACTTC; CDR3: CASSFVRAGAQETQYF
J: TRBJ1-2; size: NA; V: TRBV19; D: NA; DNA: TGTGCCAGTAGTATGACAGATCCAGGGGGCTACACCTTC; CDR3: CASSMTDPGGYTF
J: TRBJ2-2; size: NA; V: TRBV19; D: NA; DNA: TGTGCCAGTAAGGTGGTCTGGGGGATCACGAACACCGGGGAGCTGTTTTTT; CDR3: CASKVVWGITNTGELFF
J: TRBJ1-2; size: NA; V: TRBV30; D: NA; DNA: TGTGCCTGGACCAACTTTAACTTCGGAGACTATGGCTACACCTTC; CDR3: CAWTNFNFGDYGYTF
J: TRBJ2-7; size: NA; V: TRBV30; D: NA; DNA: TGTGCCTGGAGAAGGGGGTTGACAGCTACCTACGAGCAGTACTTC; CDR3: CAWRRGLTATYEQYF
J: TRBJ1-5; size: few; V: TRBV3-1/TRBV3-2; D: TRBD1; DNA: TGTGCCAGCAGCCCCCAGTTCAGCAGGGGGGGGGAGCCCCAGCATTTT; CDR3: CASSPQFSRGGEPQHF
J: TRBJ2-6; size: NA; V: TRBV3-1/TRBV3-2; D: NA; DNA: TGTGCCAGCAGCCTCACGGGGACGCGGAGGGCGGACTTTGGGGCCAACGTCCTGACTTTC; CDR3: CASSLTGTRRADFGANVLTF
J: TRBJ2-1; size: NA; V: TRBV5-1; D: TRBD1; DNA: TGCGCCAGCAGCCGAGGGACAGGGGCATTCGATGAGCAGTTCTTC; CDR3: CASSRGTGAFDEQFF
J: TRBJ2-3; size: NA; V: TRBV7-8; D: NA; DNA: TGTGCCAGCAGCCGTTTGGCCTCCGGAGATACGCAGTATTTT; CDR3: CASSRLASGDTQYF
J: TRBJ1-4; size: NA; V: TRBV3-1/TRBV3-2; D: NA; DNA: TGTGCCAGCAGCCAAGATTGGGCAGGACGAAGGGAAAAACTGTTTTTT; CDR3: CASSQDWAGRREKLFF
J: TRBJ2-2; size: NA; V: TRBV10-3; D: TRBD1; DNA: TGTGCCATGTCGGGACAGGCGAACACCGGGGAGCTGTTTTTT; CDR3: CAMSGQANTGELFF